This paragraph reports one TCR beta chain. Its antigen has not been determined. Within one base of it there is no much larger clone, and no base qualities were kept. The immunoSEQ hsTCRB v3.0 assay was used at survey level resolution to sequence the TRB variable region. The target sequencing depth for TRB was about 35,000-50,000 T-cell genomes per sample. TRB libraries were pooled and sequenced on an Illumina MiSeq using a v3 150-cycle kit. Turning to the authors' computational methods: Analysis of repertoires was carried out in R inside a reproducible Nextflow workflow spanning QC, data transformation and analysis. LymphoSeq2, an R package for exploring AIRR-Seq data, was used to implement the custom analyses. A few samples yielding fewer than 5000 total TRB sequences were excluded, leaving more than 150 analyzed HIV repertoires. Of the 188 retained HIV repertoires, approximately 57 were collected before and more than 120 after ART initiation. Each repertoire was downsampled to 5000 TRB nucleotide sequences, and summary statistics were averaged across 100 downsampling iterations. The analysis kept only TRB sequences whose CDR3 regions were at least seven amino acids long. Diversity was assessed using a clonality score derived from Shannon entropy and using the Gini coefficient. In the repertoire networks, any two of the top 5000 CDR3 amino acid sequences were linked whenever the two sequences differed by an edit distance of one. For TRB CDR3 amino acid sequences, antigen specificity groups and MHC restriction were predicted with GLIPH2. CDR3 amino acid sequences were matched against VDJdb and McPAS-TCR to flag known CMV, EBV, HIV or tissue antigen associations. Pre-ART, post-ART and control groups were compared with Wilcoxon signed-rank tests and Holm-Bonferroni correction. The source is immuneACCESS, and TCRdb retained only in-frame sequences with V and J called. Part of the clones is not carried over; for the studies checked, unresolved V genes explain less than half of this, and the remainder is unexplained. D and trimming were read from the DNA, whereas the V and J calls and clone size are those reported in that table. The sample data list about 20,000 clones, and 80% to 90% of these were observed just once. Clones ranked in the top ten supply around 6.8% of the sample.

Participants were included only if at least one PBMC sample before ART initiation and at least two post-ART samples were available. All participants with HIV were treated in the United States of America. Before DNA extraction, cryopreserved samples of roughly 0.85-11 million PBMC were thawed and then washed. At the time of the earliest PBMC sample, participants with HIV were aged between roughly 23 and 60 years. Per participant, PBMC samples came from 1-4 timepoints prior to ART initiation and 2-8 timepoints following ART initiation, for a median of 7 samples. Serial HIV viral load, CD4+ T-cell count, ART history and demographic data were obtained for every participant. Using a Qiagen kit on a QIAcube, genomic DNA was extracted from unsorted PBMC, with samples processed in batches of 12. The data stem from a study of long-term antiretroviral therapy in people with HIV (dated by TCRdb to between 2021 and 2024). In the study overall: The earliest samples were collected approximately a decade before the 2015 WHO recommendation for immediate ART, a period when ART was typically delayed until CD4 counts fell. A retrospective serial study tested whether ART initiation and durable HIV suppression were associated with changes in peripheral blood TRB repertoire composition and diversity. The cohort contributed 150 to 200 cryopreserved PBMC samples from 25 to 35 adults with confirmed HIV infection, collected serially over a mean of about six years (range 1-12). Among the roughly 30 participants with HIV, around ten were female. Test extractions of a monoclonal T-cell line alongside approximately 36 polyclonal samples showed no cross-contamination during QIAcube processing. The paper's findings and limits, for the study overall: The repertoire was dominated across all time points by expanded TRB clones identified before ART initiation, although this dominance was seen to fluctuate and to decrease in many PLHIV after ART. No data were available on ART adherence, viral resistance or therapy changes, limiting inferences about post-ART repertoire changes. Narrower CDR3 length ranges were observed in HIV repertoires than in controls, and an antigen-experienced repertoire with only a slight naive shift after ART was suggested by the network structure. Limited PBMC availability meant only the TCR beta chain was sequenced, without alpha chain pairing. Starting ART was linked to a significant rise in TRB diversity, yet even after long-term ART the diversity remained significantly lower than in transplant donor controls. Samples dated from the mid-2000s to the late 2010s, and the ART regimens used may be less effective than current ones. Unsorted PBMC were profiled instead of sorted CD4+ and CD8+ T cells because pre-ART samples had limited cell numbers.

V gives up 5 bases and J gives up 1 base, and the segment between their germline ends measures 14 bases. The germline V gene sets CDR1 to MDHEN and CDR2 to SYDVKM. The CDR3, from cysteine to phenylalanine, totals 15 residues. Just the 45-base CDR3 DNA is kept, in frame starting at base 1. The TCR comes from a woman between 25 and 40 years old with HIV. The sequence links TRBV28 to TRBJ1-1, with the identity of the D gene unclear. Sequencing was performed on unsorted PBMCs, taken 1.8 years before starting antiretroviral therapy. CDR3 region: CASSGRFGRNTEAFF. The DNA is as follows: TGTGCCAGCAGTGGGAGGTTCGGGAGGAACACTGAAGCTTTCTTT.